This TCR beta chain was identified in a study of beta chain features in type 1 diabetes. Whole-study findings and limits: Patients and controls would be equally affected if PCR favored shorter templates. Any HLA effect on TCRB rearrangement was left unresolved by small sub-analyses. People with Type 1 diabetes carried modestly yet significantly shorter TCRB CDR3s in all four CD4+ subsets. Insertion counts at VDJ junctions were lower in type 1 diabetes patients, who also showed more deletions there.

Cell sorting via CD45RO/CCR7/CD25/CD127/CD95/CD27 was performed to obtain CD4+ naive, central memory, regulatory and stem cell-like memory cells. The entirety of the isolated RNA underwent reverse transcription, so expressed TCRB transcripts were sequenced. The repertoire was sequenced with immunoSEQ multiplex PCR; TCRdb's copy has only in-frame clones and lacks some. The repertoire holds 600,000 or so clones, around an eighth seen once, with around 0.12% in the top ten. In regard to this clone: Its cognate antigen is unknown. The same CDR3 can be traced to other DNA sequences in this sample.

Germline CDR1 reads SGHTA; CDR2 reads FQGNSA. The CDR3 extends over 15 amino acids. After removal of 3 bases from V and 2 bases from J, the junction contained 1 base not matched to a gene. V gene TRBV7-2 combines with J gene TRBJ2-7; 13 bases map to TRBD2. What was sequenced was naive CD4+ T cells from blood. This clonotype originated in a man younger than 40 with type 1 diabetes. In nucleotides, the CDR3 is TGTGCCAGCAGCTTTACTAGCGGGGGGGCCTACGAGCAGTACTTC. The encoded protein is CASSFTSGGAYEQYF. Together with reference TRBV7-2 and TRBJ2-7, the CDR3 gives the full variable domain: GAGVSQSPSNKVTEKGKDVELRCDPISGHTALYWYRQSLGQGLEFLIYFQGNSAPDKSGLPSDRFSAERTGGSVSTLTIQRTQQEDSAVYLCASSFTSGGAYEQYFGPGTRLTVT.